One sample yielded the 20 T cell receptor beta chains listed below, sequenced in a study of blood T cell repertoires in COVID-19. Libraries were prepared by immunoSEQ multiplex PCR; TCRdb keeps only in-frame clonotypes and omits some of them. The sample records fewer than 130,000 clones, more than 65% being singletons. Sequenced sample: peripheral blood. The origin of the receptors is a woman older than 75 with acute or convalescent COVID-19.

The chain has TRBV5-1 and TRBJ1-1; TRBD1 matches 12 bases. The CDR3 consists of 19 residues. V shed 1 base, J shed 5 bases, and the junction held 15 bases outside the gene matches. The germline CDR1 and CDR2 sequences are SGHRS and YFSETQ. In DNA form, the CDR3 reads TGCGCCAGCAGCTTGTTCTCTACTTTGGGACAGGGGGCTTTAACTGAAGCTTTCTTT. Its translation: CASSLFSTLGQGALTEAFF.

The chain links TRBV11-2 to TRBJ2-5; 7 positions agree with TRBD2. CDR1 is SGHAT and CDR2 is FQNNGV in the germline V gene. J gave up 2 bases and V 5 bases, and 8 bases lay outside the gene matches. The CDR3 contains 15 residues. CDR3 DNA sequence: TGTGCCAGCAGCCTGGGAGGGGCTACACAAGAGACCCAGTACTTC. Translation gives CASSLGGATQETQYF.

The chain is built from TRBV6-5 and TRBJ1-1; D is unclear. The V gene lost 6 bases and the J gene lost 2 bases, with 16 bases spanning the gap. CDR1 MNHEY and CDR2 SVGAGI come from the germline V gene. The CDR3 extends over 15 amino acids. CDR3 DNA sequence: TGTGCCAGCAGCCCGACCGGGGAACTAAACACTGAAGCTTTCTTT. Protein sequence: CASSPTGELNTEAFF.

The rearrangement links TRBV6-5 to TRBJ2-7; D remains unclear. Germline V lookup: CDR1 MNHEY, CDR2 SVGAGI. Trimming took off 6 bases at V and 4 bases at J, with 16 bases between the two ends. This CDR3 region has 14 residues. CDR3 coding DNA: TGTGCCAGCAGCCTGTCCGCGGATTCTTACGAGCAGTACTTC. Translation gives CASSLSADSYEQYF.

The rearrangement joins TRBV5-1 to TRBJ2-1; 8 bases align to TRBD2. The V segment lost 2 bases and the J segment 6 bases; nucleotides outside the gene matches: 10. The CDR3 length is 16 residues. Germline V gives CDR1 SGHRS, CDR2 YFSETQ. This CDR3 reads CASSFLQAAGGNEQFF. CDR3 bases: TGCGCCAGCAGCTTTCTTCAGGCCGCGGGGGGCAATGAGCAGTTCTTC.

The V call is TRBV18, the J call TRBJ1-2; 10 positions match TRBD1. CDR1 and CDR2 (germline): KGHSH, LQKENI. The CDR3 is 15 residues long. J gave up 6 bases and V 3 bases, and 7 bases lay outside the gene matches. The CDR3 loop reads CASSPKGQGGNGYTF. Written as DNA, the CDR3 is TGTGCCAGCTCACCGAAAGGACAGGGGGGAAATGGCTACACCTTC.

In its sample, this clone was seen many times. This sequence joins TRBV19 and TRBJ1-2, with TRBD1 as a possible D gene (5 bases). The germline V gene encodes CDR1 LNHDA and CDR2 SQIVND (reference sequence). The CDR3 totals 13 residues. Trimming took 7 bases from V and 0 from J, leaving 9 bases between them. CDR3 nucleotide sequence: TGTGCCAGTAATCAGGACACTAACTATGGCTACACCTTC. The encoded protein is CASNQDTNYGYTF.

This chain links TRBV7-8 with TRBJ1-3; unclear D gene. Germline CDR1 reads SGHVS; CDR2 reads FQNEAQ. The V gene lost 0 bases and the J gene lost 2 bases, with 11 bases spanning the gap. This CDR3 is 16 amino acids long. CDR3 amino acids: CASSLAWSGTGNTIYF. The DNA for the CDR3 is TGTGCCAGCAGCTTAGCATGGTCGGGGACTGGAAACACCATATATTTT.

The chain uses TRBV6-2 or TRBV6-3 and TRBJ2-1, with 15 bases fitting TRBD2. Germline V gives CDR1 MNHEY, CDR2 SVGEGT. V was clipped by 5 bases and J by 7 bases; unmatched bases: 3. The CDR3 length is 15 residues. This CDR3 reads CASSPGTSGRNEQFF. The CDR3 nucleotides read TGTGCCAGCAGTCCCGGGACTAGCGGGAGGAATGAGCAGTTCTTC.

This clone was picked up one time. The rearrangement links TRBV11-3 to TRBJ2-7; 8 positions match TRBD2. Per germline, CDR1 SGHNT and CDR2 YENEEA. J lost 5 bases, V lost 8 bases, and 8 bases had no gene match. This CDR3 has 13 residues. CDR3 nucleotides: TGTGCCAGCTCAGCGGGGGATTGGGACGAGCAGTACTTC. Protein product: CASSAGDWDEQYF.

The CDR3 DNA follows: TGTGCCAGCAGCCAAACGACTAGCGCTCTATACGAGCAGTACTTC. The encoded protein is CASSQTTSALYEQYF. The chain recombines TRBV3-1 (or the pseudogene TRBV3-2) with TRBJ2-7; 8 positions match TRBD2. Germline CDR1 is LGHDT and CDR2 is YNNKEL (reference sequence). Trimming at V came to 2 bases and at J to 4 bases, leaving 7 bases not matched to a gene. The CDR3 totals 15 residues.

This clone was detected once. J is TRBJ2-1 and V is TRBV27, with TRBD1 matching over 9 bases. V shed 4 bases and J 7 bases; nucleotides not matched to a gene: 17. Germline lookup yields CDR1 MNHEY and CDR2 SMNVEV (reference sequence). The CDR3 covers 18 residues. In DNA, the CDR3 is TGTGCCAGCAGTTCCCTCCGATCGACAGGGGGTTATGTGAATGAGCAGTTCTTC. Translation gives CASSSLRSTGGYVNEQFF.

The chain carries TRBV6-5 and TRBJ1-5; D not certain. Trimming pared 5 bases from V and 7 bases from J, leaving 12 bases between. Germline CDR1 MNHEY, CDR2 SVGAGI. CDR3 length: 13 residues. The CDR3 DNA reads TGTGCCAGCAGTACCCAGACCGGGCAGCCCCAGCATTTT. Its translation is CASSTQTGQPQHF.

This clone showed up just a few times. The chain combines TRBV6-6 with TRBJ2-1, with 9 positions matching TRBD2. Trimming removed 8 bases from V and 1 base from J; junction bases left unmatched: 3. Germline values: CDR1 MNHNY, CDR2 SVGAGI (reference sequence). The CDR3 is 14 residues long. CDR3 in amino acids: CASHLAGSYNEQFF. The DNA of the CDR3 is TGTGCCAGCCATCTAGCGGGGTCCTACAATGAGCAGTTCTTC.

V is TRBV2 and J is TRBJ1-5; D may be TRBD1 (6 bases). Germline CDR1 is SNHLY and CDR2 is FYNNEI. This CDR3 has 14 amino acids. V was clipped by 4 bases and J by 3 bases, with 10 bases between them. CDR3 sequence: CASSARTVNQPQHF. CDR3 in DNA: TGTGCCAGCAGTGCCCGGACAGTCAATCAGCCCCAGCATTTT.

The chain couples TRBV3-1 (or the pseudogene TRBV3-2) to TRBJ1-2, with D hard to call. The CDR3 is made up of 14 amino acids. Germline-derived CDR1 and CDR2 are LGHDT and YNNKEL (reference sequence). Trimming removed 3 bases from V and 7 bases from J, with 15 bases in between. CDR3 coding DNA: TGTGCCAGCAGCCAGATGGGCTTCAACGCTGGCTACACCTTC. Protein product: CASSQMGFNAGYTF.

The chain combines TRBV9 with TRBJ2-1, with 11 nucleotides matching TRBD2. The J segment lost 9 bases and the V segment lost 4 bases, leaving 12 bases of the junction unmatched. The CDR3 has 16 amino acids. Germline assignment: CDR1 SGDLS and CDR2 YYNGEE. The CDR3 DNA is TGTGCCAGCAGCTTTCGACTAGCGGGGCGATTGGGTGAGCAGTTCTTC. Its protein is CASSFRLAGRLGEQFF. Full variable domain (outside the CDR3, taken from reference TRBV9 and TRBJ2-1): DSGVTQTPKHLITATGQRVTLRCSPRSGDLSVYWYQQSLDQGLQFLIQYYNGEERAKGNILERFSAQQFPDLHSELNLSSLELGDSALYFCASSFRLAGRLGEQFFGPGTRLTVL.

The chain has TRBV7-9 and TRBJ2-1; 10 bases are shared with TRBD1. Trimming cost V 3 bases and J 5 bases; bases outside gene matches: 10. The germline V gene has CDR1 SEHNR and CDR2 FQNEAQ (reference sequence). This CDR3 contains 17 residues. CDR3 coding DNA: TGTGCCAGCAGCTTGGGACTCGACAGGGGGCCCCACAATGAGCAGTTCTTC. Its protein is CASSLGLDRGPHNEQFF.

This clone has a single count. The V and J genes are TRBV30 and TRBJ2-5, with a weak D call TRBD1 (6 bases). V lost 8 bases and J 2 bases, leaving 21 bases between the germline ends. The germline gives CDR1 GTSNPN, CDR2 SVGIG (reference sequence). The CDR3 has 15 residues. The CDR3 bases are TGTGCCGGCCACCCCCTTGGACAGAAACAAGAGACCCAGTACTTC. It codes for CAGHPLGQKQETQYF.

The CDR3 reads CASSTTGGYSPLHF. In nucleotides, the CDR3 is TGTGCCAGCAGCACAACAGGGGGCTATTCACCCCTCCACTTT. This rearrangement joins TRBV9 to TRBJ1-6, with 9 nucleotides matching TRBD1. CDR1 SGDLS and CDR2 YYNGEE come from the germline V gene. The trim removed 4 bases at V and 8 bases at J, leaving 4 bases unmatched. The length of the CDR3 is 14 residues.